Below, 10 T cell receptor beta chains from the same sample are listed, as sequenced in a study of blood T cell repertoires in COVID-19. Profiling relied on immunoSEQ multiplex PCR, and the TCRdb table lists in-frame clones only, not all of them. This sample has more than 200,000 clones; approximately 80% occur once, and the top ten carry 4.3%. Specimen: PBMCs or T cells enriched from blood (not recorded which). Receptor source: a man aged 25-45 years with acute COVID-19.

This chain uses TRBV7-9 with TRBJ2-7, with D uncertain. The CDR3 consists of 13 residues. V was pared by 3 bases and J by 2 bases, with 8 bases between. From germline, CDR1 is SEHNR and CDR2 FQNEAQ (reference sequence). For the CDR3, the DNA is TGTGCCAGCAGCTTCGAGACAACCTACGAGCAGTACTTC. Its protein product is CASSFETTYEQYF.

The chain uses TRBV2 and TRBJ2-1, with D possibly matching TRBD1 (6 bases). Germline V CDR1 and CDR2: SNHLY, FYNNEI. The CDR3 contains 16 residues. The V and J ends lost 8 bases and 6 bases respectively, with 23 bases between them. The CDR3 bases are TGTGCCAGCTGGGGTTCTTTGGATCGAGGGGGCAATGAGCAGTTCTTC. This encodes CASWGSLDRGGNEQFF.

CDR3 residues: CASSDKNSYEQYF. In DNA, the CDR3 is TGTGCCAGCTCAGACAAGAACTCCTACGAGCAGTACTTC. V usage is TRBV7-7 and J usage is TRBJ2-7; no clear D. CDR1 and CDR2 (germline): SSHAT, FNYEAQ (reference sequence). The CDR3 has 13 amino acids. V was shortened by 8 bases and J by 0 bases, with 11 bases between the two germline ends.

The CDR3 DNA is TGTGCCAGCAGTACCTTGGACAGGGCAAGGGGCACTGAAGCTTTCTTT. This translates into CASSTLDRARGTEAFF. This rearrangement joins TRBV27 to TRBJ1-1; 8 nucleotides match TRBD1. Germline V lookup: CDR1 MNHEY, CDR2 SMNVEV (reference sequence). This CDR3 is built from 16 residues. Losses at the gene ends were 5 bases for V and 4 bases for J; bases not matched to a gene: 12.

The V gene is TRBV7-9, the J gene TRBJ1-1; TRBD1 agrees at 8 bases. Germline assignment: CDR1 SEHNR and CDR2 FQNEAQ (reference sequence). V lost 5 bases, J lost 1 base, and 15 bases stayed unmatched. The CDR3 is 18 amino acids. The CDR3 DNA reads TGTGCCAGCAGCCCAAATTACCCCGGACAGGGACCGAACACTGAAGCTTTCTTT. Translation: CASSPNYPGQGPNTEAFF.

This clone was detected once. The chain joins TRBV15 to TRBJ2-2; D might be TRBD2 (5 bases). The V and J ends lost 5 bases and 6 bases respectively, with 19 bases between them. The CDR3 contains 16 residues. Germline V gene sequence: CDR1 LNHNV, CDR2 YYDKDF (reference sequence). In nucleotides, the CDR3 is TGTGCCACCAGCGGTTGGGAGAAGGGTCGCGCCGGGGAGCTGTTTTTT. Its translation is CATSGWEKGRAGELFF.

The CDR3 DNA is TGTGCCAGCGGAAAATTTCTCAGGGATGGCTACACCTTC. Translating it yields CASGKFLRDGYTF. This chain links TRBV3-1 (or the pseudogene TRBV3-2) with TRBJ1-2, with D possibly matching TRBD1 (5 bases). The CDR3 loop spans 13 amino acids. Germline CDR1 LGHDT, CDR2 YNNKEL (reference sequence). The ends were cut back, 8 bases at V and 6 bases at J, with 16 bases in the middle.

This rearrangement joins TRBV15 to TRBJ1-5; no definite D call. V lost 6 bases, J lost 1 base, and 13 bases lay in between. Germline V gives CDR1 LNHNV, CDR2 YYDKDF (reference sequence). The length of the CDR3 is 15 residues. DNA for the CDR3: TGTGCCACCAGAGGGCAGGCGGGGAGCAATCAGCCCCAGCATTTT. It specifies CATRGQAGSNQPQHF.

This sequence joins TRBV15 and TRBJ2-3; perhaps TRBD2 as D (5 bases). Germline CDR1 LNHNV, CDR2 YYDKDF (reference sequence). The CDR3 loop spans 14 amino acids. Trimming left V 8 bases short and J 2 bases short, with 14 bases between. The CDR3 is CATALPGFTDTQYF. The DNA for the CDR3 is TGTGCCACCGCCCTTCCGGGGTTCACAGATACGCAGTATTTT.

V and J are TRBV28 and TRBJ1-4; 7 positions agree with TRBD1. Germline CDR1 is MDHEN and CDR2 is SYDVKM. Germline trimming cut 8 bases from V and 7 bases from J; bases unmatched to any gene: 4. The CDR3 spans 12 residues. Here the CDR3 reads CASRTGGEKLFF. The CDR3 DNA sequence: TGTGCCAGCCGGACAGGAGGTGAAAAACTGTTTTTT.